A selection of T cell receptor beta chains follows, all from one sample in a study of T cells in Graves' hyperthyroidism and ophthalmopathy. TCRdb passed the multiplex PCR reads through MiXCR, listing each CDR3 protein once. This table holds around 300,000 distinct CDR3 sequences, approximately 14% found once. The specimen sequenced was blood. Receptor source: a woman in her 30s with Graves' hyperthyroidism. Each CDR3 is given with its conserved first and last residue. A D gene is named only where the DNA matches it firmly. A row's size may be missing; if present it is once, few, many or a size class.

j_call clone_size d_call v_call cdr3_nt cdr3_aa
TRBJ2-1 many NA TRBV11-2 TGTGCCAGCAGCTTAGAGTCAGGCTTGAGCTCCTACAATGAGCAGTTCTTC CASSLESGLSSYNEQFF
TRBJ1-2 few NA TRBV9 TGTGCCAGCAGCGCGAGCAGGGGCATTCTCACCTTC CASSASRGILTF
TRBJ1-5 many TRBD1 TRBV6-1 TGTGCCAGCAGGGCCGGGACAGGGACGTTAGGGAATCAGCCCCAGCATTTT CASRAGTGTLGNQPQHF
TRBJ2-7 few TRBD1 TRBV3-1 TGTGCCAGCAGCCAAGCCTCCACAGGGGGAGTATACGAGCAGTACTTC CASSQASTGGVYEQYF
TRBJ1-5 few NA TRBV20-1 TGCAGTGCTAGTCAGGAGGTTCTTTACAATCAGCCCCAGCATTTT CSASQEVLYNQPQHF
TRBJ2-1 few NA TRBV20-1 TGCAGTGCTATGGACAGCCGACTCTACAATGAGCAGTTCTTC CSAMDSRLYNEQFF
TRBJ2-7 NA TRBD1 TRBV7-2 TGTGTCAGCAGCTCTCCAAACAGGGGCACCGAGCAGTACTTC CVSSSPNRGTEQYF
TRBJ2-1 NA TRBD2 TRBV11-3 TGTGCCAGCAGTATTAGCGGGAGGTTCTATGAGCAGTTCTTC CASSISGRFYEQFF
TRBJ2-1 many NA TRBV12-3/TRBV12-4 TGTGCCAGCGGATCAAAGCAGTTCTTC CASGSKQFF
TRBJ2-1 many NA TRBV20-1 TGCAGTGCTAAAGACCTAGGTTCGGGAACGACCTACAATGAGCAGTTCTTC CSAKDLGSGTTYNEQFF
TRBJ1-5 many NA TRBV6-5 TGTGCCAGCAGTTACAGGGATCTAGAGCCCCAGCATTTT CASSYRDLEPQHF
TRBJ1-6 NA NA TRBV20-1 TGCAGTGCTAGAGAGCAAGGGGGTTTAGATTCACCCCTCCACTTT CSAREQGGLDSPLHF
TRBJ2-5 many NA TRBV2 TGTGCCAGCAAAATAGGGCAGAGAGAGACCCAGTACTTC CASKIGQRETQYF
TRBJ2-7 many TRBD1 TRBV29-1 TGCAGCGTTGAACACCGCACAGGGGTGCAGTACTTC CSVEHRTGVQYF
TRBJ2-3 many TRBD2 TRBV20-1 TGCAGTGCTAGCGGGAGGGCCTTAGTCACAGATACGCAGTATTTT CSASGRALVTDTQYF
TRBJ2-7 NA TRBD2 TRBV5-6 TGTGCCAGCAGCTTGAGCGGGAGGGCCCGGGAGCAGTACTTC CASSLSGRAREQYF
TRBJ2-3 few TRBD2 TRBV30 TGTGCCTGGAGGCCTACTAGCGGGAGGTTGCGGAATACGCAGTATTTT CAWRPTSGRLRNTQYF
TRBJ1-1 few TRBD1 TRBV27 TGTGCCAGCAGGGCAGTCACAGGGGTTACTGAAGCTTTCTTT CASRAVTGVTEAFF
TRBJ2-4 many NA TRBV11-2 TGTGCCAGCAGCCCCGCCGGGGTGGGAGCGGACATTCAGTACTTC CASSPAGVGADIQYF
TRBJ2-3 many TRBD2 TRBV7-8 TGTGCCAGCAGCTTAGGTTGGGGACTAGCAGCAGATACGCAGTATTTT CASSLGWGLAADTQYF